This T cell receptor beta chain is drawn from a study of response to subunit inactivated influenza vaccine. The CDR3 consists of 17 residues. V was trimmed by 0 bases and J by 0 bases, leaving 13 bases between them. Germline V lookup: CDR1 SGHRS, CDR2 YFSETQ. From the RT-PCR reads, TCRdb called clonotypes with MiXCR, one entry per CDR3 protein. Counted here are about 700,000 distinct CDR3 sequences, approximately 15% occurring once; the ten biggest clones make up 6.5% to 8%. This clonotype originated in a man aged 45 to 65 who received an inactivated influenza vaccine. The sample in question was PBMCs from blood, obtained roughly 15 days before vaccination. The chain joins TRBV5-1 to TRBJ1-3, with unresolved D. The CDR3: CASSLATAFFSGNTIYF. CDR3 DNA: TGCGCCAGCAGCTTGGCCACGGCATTTTTCTCTGGAAACACCATATATTTT.